This T cell receptor (beta chain) was observed in a study of siplizumab effects on memory and regulatory T cells. Clones were read by immunoSEQ multiplex PCR, and TCRdb kept only the in-frame ones, dropping some. This sample carries 100,000 or so clones, roughly 95% of them seen once, and the ten largest clones take over 0.15%. Overall study results and limits: Treg-derived clones made up an average of approximately 64% of mappable alloreactive CD4+ clones with siplizumab and 25% to 30% in controls. Siplizumab led to significantly less abundant alloreactive sequences that could be traced back to unstimulated CD4+ memory cells. Solely a minor proportion of alloreactive clones could be assigned to unstimulated subsets. Both greater diversity than memory cells and a major contribution to the alloresponse seemed to characterize naive T cells.

This clone showed up just once. Its antigen is undetermined. The germline V gene has CDR1 SGHTA and CDR2 FQGTGA. The CDR3 is made up of 15 amino acids. The V and J ends lost 4 bases and 1 base, in that order; junction bases with no gene match: 3. The chain carries TRBV7-3 and TRBJ2-5, with TRBD2 matching 10 bases. The source of this sequence is a human donor in good health. Sequenced input: non-Treg CD4+ T cells sorted from blood. CDR3 DNA: TGTGCCAGCAGCTCCGTAGCGGGGGGCCAAGAGACCCAGTACTTC. It translates to CASSSVAGGQETQYF.